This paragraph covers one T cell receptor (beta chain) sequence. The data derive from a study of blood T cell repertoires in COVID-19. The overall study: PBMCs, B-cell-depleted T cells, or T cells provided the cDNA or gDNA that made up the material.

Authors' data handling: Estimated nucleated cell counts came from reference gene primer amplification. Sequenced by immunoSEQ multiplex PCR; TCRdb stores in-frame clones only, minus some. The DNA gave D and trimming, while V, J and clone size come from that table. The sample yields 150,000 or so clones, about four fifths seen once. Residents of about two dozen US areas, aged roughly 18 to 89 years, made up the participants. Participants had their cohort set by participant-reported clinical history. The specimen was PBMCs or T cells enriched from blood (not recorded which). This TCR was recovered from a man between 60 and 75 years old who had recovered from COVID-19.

Here the CDR3 reads CASSQREGAPYEQYF. CDR3 sequence (DNA): TGTGCCAGCAGCCAAAGAGAGGGGGCCCCCTACGAGCAGTACTTC. This sequence joins TRBV3-1 (or the pseudogene TRBV3-2) and TRBJ2-7; the match to TRBD1 covers 7 bases. Germline trimming cut 2 bases from V and 2 bases from J; bases unmatched to any gene: 6. Germline loops: CDR1 LGHDT, CDR2 YNNKEL (reference sequence). This CDR3 spans 15 amino acids.